This TCR beta chain comes out of a study of shared clonotypes between healthy human individuals. The study, taken as a whole, reports: Naive subsets tended to show greater estimated richness than memory subsets.

Here immunoSEQ multiplex PCR was the method, and the copy in TCRdb shows in-frame clones only, minus some. The sample has about 1.5 million clones; roughly 96% are singletons. Turning to this clone: Its antigen is not known.

The material sequenced was naive CD4+ T cells sorted from blood. Subset in this sample: CD45RA+ positively selected. The receptor comes from a man aged 25-45 years in good health.

The CDR3 DNA reads TGCGCCACCAAGGACGGGGGAGGGAAAGAGACCCAGTACTTC. Protein product: CATKDGGGKETQYF. The chain uses TRBV5-1 and TRBJ2-5, with TRBD2 matching over 7 bases. Trimming at V came to 9 bases and at J to 3 bases, leaving 11 bases not matched to a gene. Per germline, CDR1 SGHRS and CDR2 YFSETQ. This CDR3 region has 14 residues.